This passage covers 29 T cell receptor beta chains from one sample sequenced in a study of human T cells and chemical hapten exposure. Time point denoted: patch test 3, about 24 weeks after DPC sensitization. Treatment: therapeutic diphenylcyclopropenone sensitization with weekly scalp DPC. TCRdb reanalysed the RACE reads using MiXCR and keeps one entry per CDR3 protein. The sample lists fewer than 200,000 distinct CDR3 sequences, around a quarter seen once, with 2.1% in the top ten. The sequencing here drew on whole blood, taken in connection with sensitization to the hapten diphenylcyclopropenone (DPC). These receptor sequences come from a woman between 18 and 30 years old with alopecia areata. Some clones in this sample may be carry-over from other donors' samples.

On this clonotype: A much larger clone differs from this one at a single base, so this may be a read error. The rearrangement uses TRBV9 and TRBJ2-5; possible D gene TRBD1, 6 bases. Germline V lookup: CDR1 SGDLS, CDR2 YYNGEE. The V gene lost 6 bases and the J gene lost 2 bases, with 17 bases spanning the gap. The CDR3 contains 15 residues. The CDR3 region has the DNA TGTGCCAGCACCGAGACGACGGGACAACAAGAGACCCAGTACTTC. Translated: CASTETTGQQETQYF.

The gene calls are TRBV4-1 and TRBJ2-1; D is perhaps TRBD2 (6 bases). From germline, CDR1 is MGHRA and CDR2 YSYEKL. Trimming pared 1 base from V and 9 bases from J, leaving 19 bases between. The CDR3 runs to 16 residues. For the CDR3, the DNA is TGCGCCAGCAGCCAAGTCATAGAGACTAGTCGTAGTGAGCAGTTCTTC. Its translation: CASSQVIETSRSEQFF.

The chain links TRBV9 to TRBJ2-2; 9 positions agree with TRBD1. Trimming at V came to 0 bases and at J to 3 bases, leaving 3 bases not matched to a gene. The CDR3 is 16 residues long. Germline values: CDR1 SGDLS, CDR2 YYNGEE. CDR3 in DNA: TGTGCCAGCAGCGTAGTACAGGGGGCTCACACCGGGGAGCTGTTTTTT. It codes for CASSVVQGAHTGELFF.

This clonotype showed up just a few times. V usage is TRBV9 and J usage is TRBJ2-7; possible D gene TRBD1, 6 bases. The CDR3 runs to 14 residues. V was shortened by 3 bases and J by 7 bases, with 17 bases between the two germline ends. Germline V gives CDR1 SGDLS, CDR2 YYNGEE. The CDR3 nucleotides read TGTGCCAGCAGCGCTGCCGGGACACCGCAAGAGCAGTACTTC. Its translation is CASSAAGTPQEQYF.

This chain uses TRBV15 with TRBJ1-1; 8 nucleotides align to TRBD1. The CDR3 totals 14 residues. CDR1 and CDR2 (germline): LNHNV, YYDKDF (reference sequence). V was clipped by 2 bases and J by 5 bases; unmatched bases: 4. CDR3 sequence reads: CATSRTTGGTEAFF. CDR3 sequence (DNA): TGTGCCACCAGCAGAACCACAGGGGGGACTGAAGCTTTCTTT.

The sample holds a few counts of this clonotype. The chain links TRBV6-2 or TRBV6-3 to TRBJ2-1; the match to TRBD2 covers 9 bases. This CDR3 is built from 17 residues. In germline, CDR1 is MNHEY, CDR2 SVGEGT. J gave up 3 bases and V 6 bases, and 12 bases lay outside the gene matches. The CDR3 is CASSTIAGANLYNEQFF. CDR3 nucleotide sequence: TGTGCCAGCAGCACCATAGCGGGGGCCAACCTCTACAATGAGCAGTTCTTC.

There are a few counts of this clonotype. CDR3 sequence: CSARDVVYSTYEQYF. In DNA, the CDR3 is TGCAGTGCTAGAGACGTAGTGTACTCGACCTACGAGCAGTACTTC. The chain has TRBV20-1 and TRBJ2-7, with unresolved D. The CDR3 sequence is 15 residues long. Trimming left V 0 bases short and J 2 bases short, with 14 bases between. Germline CDR1 is DFQATT and CDR2 is SNEGSKA (reference sequence).

The genes are TRBV5-1 and TRBJ2-1, with 7 bases lining up with TRBD2. V shed 7 bases, J shed 7 bases, and the junction held 5 bases outside the gene matches. Per the germline V gene, CDR1 is SGHRS and CDR2 is YFSETQ. The CDR3 runs to 12 residues. For the CDR3, the DNA is TGCGCCAGCCAAAGCGGGGTAAATGAGCAGTTCTTC. It is translated as CASQSGVNEQFF.

The chain is built from TRBV2 and TRBJ2-7; D ambiguous. The V and J ends lost 2 bases and 4 bases respectively, with 15 bases between them. The CDR3 loop spans 15 amino acids. Per the germline V gene, CDR1 is SNHLY and CDR2 is FYNNEI. CDR3 in DNA: TGTGCCAGCAGTGAAACGAGGACGACGGGTTACGAGCAGTACTTC. This codes for CASSETRTTGYEQYF.

This chain connects TRBV5-5 to TRBJ2-1; D is unresolved. CDR1 SGHKS and CDR2 YYEKEE come from the germline V gene (reference sequence). The CDR3 has 11 residues. V gave up 6 bases and J gave up 8 bases, with 9 bases separating them. DNA for the CDR3: TGTGCCAGCAATATCCTCCATGAGCAGTTCTTC. It yields the protein CASNILHEQFF.

There are a few counts of this clonotype. V and J are TRBV7-9 and TRBJ2-6, with TRBD1 matching over 8 bases. The CDR3 extends over 18 amino acids. The V segment lost 5 bases and the J segment 0 bases; nucleotides outside the gene matches: 9. Germline V gives CDR1 SEHNR, CDR2 FQNEAQ (reference sequence). The CDR3 nucleotides read TGTGCCAGCAGCCACGGACAGGGTGGATTCTCTGGGGCCAACGTCCTGACTTTC. Its protein product is CASSHGQGGFSGANVLTF.

This chain links TRBV9 with TRBJ2-7; tentative D call: TRBD2 (6 bases). The CDR3 covers 15 residues. Germline CDR1 and CDR2: SGDLS and YYNGEE. Trimming took off 7 bases at V and 5 bases at J, with 22 bases between the two ends. The CDR3 protein is CASGPSGRRADEQYF. The DNA for the CDR3 is TGTGCCAGCGGGCCCTCAGGGAGGAGGGCCGACGAGCAGTACTTC. The full variable domain, completed using reference TRBV9 and TRBJ2-7, is DSGVTQTPKHLITATGQRVTLRCSPRSGDLSVYWYQQSLDQGLQFLIQYYNGEERAKGNILERFSAQQFPDLHSELNLSSLELGDSALYFCASGPSGRRADEQYFGPGTRLTVT.

CDR3 loop: CAIRPGQSLNEQFF. CDR3 coding DNA: TGTGCCATCAGACCGGGACAGAGTCTTAATGAGCAGTTCTTC. The V call is TRBV10-3, the J call TRBJ2-1, with 7 bases identical to TRBD1. Losses at the gene ends were 6 bases for V and 7 bases for J; bases not matched to a gene: 9. CDR1 and CDR2 (germline): ENHRY, SYGVKD. CDR3 size: 14 residues.

The CDR3: CASSQGVGPYEQYF. The CDR3 DNA is TGCGCCAGCAGCCAAGGCGTTGGCCCCTACGAGCAGTACTTC. The chain joins TRBV4-3 to TRBJ2-7, with D uncertain. This CDR3 contains 14 residues. The germline V gene encodes CDR1 LGHNA and CDR2 YSLEER. Trimming pared 1 base from V and 2 bases from J, leaving 9 bases between.

The chain is built from TRBV4-1 and TRBJ1-1, with D unresolved. The V gene lost 0 bases and the J gene lost 3 bases, with 8 bases spanning the gap. The germline CDR1 and CDR2 sequences are MGHRA and YSYEKL. The CDR3 length is 14 residues. CDR3: CASSQELLYTEAFF. DNA of the CDR3: TGCGCCAGCAGCCAAGAACTCTTATACACTGAAGCTTTCTTT.

The chain carries TRBV2 and TRBJ1-2, with D possibly matching TRBD1 (6 bases). With 8 bases removed from V and 4 bases from J, the gap between germline ends came to 14 bases. The CDR3 loop spans 13 amino acids. The germline gives CDR1 SNHLY, CDR2 FYNNEI. CDR3 sequence: CASPRLGAYGYTF. The CDR3 nucleotides read TGTGCCAGCCCCCGGCTGGGGGCCTATGGCTACACCTTC.

The J gene is TRBJ2-7, the V gene TRBV7-2; D is possibly TRBD2 (6 bases). V was shortened by 5 bases and J by 7 bases, with 18 bases between the two germline ends. This CDR3 has 14 residues. From germline, CDR1 is SGHTA and CDR2 FQGNSA. The CDR3 reads CASSRLRGPGEQYF. As DNA, the CDR3 is TGTGCCAGCAGCCGTCTGCGGGGTCCTGGAGAGCAGTACTTC.

The table lists this clonotype with a few counts. This CDR3 is CASSQRGGLSYEQYF. CDR3 nucleotides: TGTGCCAGCAGCCAAAGGGGAGGGTTGTCGTACGAGCAGTACTTC. The J gene is TRBJ2-7, the V gene TRBV14; TRBD2 matches 7 bases. Germline V lookup: CDR1 SGHDN, CDR2 FVKESK. The CDR3 is made up of 15 amino acids. V lost 2 bases and J lost 4; bases outside the gene matches: 8.

V gene TRBV6-5 combines with J gene TRBJ2-6, with no clear D. Germline loops: CDR1 MNHEY, CDR2 SVGAGI. CDR3 length equals 15 residues. V was clipped by 3 bases and J by 1 base, with 7 bases between them. CDR3 loop: CASSYVQSGANVLTF. The CDR3 DNA follows: TGTGCCAGCAGTTATGTTCAGTCTGGGGCCAACGTCCTGACTTTC.

This clonotype was seen only a few times. The chain has TRBV4-1 and TRBJ2-4, with 8 bases aligning to TRBD1. The CDR3 is 14 residues long. Germline assignment: CDR1 MGHRA and CDR2 YSYEKL. J gave up 11 bases and V 6 bases, and 12 bases lay outside the gene matches. CDR3 region: CASRRTGPYDLQYF. For the CDR3, the DNA is TGCGCCAGCAGACGGACAGGGCCCTATGACCTTCAGTACTTC.

The chain is built from TRBV20-1 and TRBJ2-2; possibly TRBD1 for D (7 bases). CDR3 length: 14 residues. Per the germline V gene, CDR1 is DFQATT and CDR2 is SNEGSKA (reference sequence). V lost 6 bases to trimming and J lost 3 bases, with 14 bases between them. CDR3 loop: CSAPRGAYTGELFF. In DNA form, the CDR3 reads TGCAGTGCCCCCAGGGGGGCCTACACCGGGGAGCTGTTTTTT.

This clonotype has only a few counts. The rearrangement links TRBV7-2 to TRBJ1-1; the D gene is possibly TRBD1 (5 bases). Germline V gene lookup returns CDR1 SGHTA and CDR2 FQGNSA. V lost 8 bases to trimming and J lost 0 bases, with 16 bases between them. CDR3 size: 15 residues. The CDR3 here is CASLKTGTMNTEAFF. As DNA, the CDR3 is TGTGCCAGCTTAAAAACGGGGACTATGAACACTGAAGCTTTCTTT.

There are a few counts of this clonotype. V and J are TRBV11-2 and TRBJ2-7, with D tentatively TRBD1 (5 bases). Germline-derived CDR1 and CDR2 are SGHAT and FQNNGV. The V end was cut by 5 bases, the J end by 4 bases, with 18 bases between. The CDR3 sequence is 15 residues long. CDR3 loop: CASSVQGPLPYEQYF. The CDR3, as DNA: TGTGCCAGCAGCGTTCAGGGCCCCCTCCCTTACGAGCAGTACTTC.

The rearrangement uses TRBV20-1 and TRBJ1-1; D uncertain. Between the trimmed V and J ends, which lost 6 bases and 3 bases, there was a span of 17 bases. CDR3 length equals 14 residues. Germline CDR1 DFQATT, CDR2 SNEGSKA (reference sequence). The CDR3 DNA reads TGCAGTGCCCCCCCGGGGTCCGGGCACACTGAAGCTTTCTTT. Translating it yields CSAPPGSGHTEAFF.

This sequence joins TRBV9 and TRBJ2-3, with 8 positions matching TRBD2. From germline, CDR1 is SGDLS and CDR2 YYNGEE. The CDR3 extends over 15 amino acids. V was clipped by 0 bases and J by 4 bases; unmatched bases: 4. CDR3 DNA: TGTGCCAGCAGCGTAGTTGCGGGGGGTCCAGATACGCAGTATTTT. This sequence encodes CASSVVAGGPDTQYF.

This clonotype was seen more than once but under ten times. The chain is built from TRBV12-3 or TRBV12-4 and TRBJ2-7; 13 bases are shared with TRBD2. CDR3 length equals 15 residues. After removal of 5 bases from V and 4 bases from J, the junction contained 5 bases not matched to a gene. Here the CDR3 reads CASSLGTSGVYEQYF. CDR3 DNA: TGTGCCAGCAGTCTCGGGACTAGCGGGGTGTACGAGCAGTACTTC.

The chain carries TRBV2 and TRBJ2-5; D not certain. The CDR3 contains 11 residues. Germline V gene lookup returns CDR1 SNHLY and CDR2 FYNNEI. V dropped 6 bases and J dropped 3 bases, with 5 bases sitting between them. CDR3 DNA: TGTGCCAGCAGCGGCGAAGAGACCCAGTACTTC. Protein product: CASSGEETQYF.

This clonotype has just one count. The chain joins TRBV2 to TRBJ2-3, with D perhaps TRBD1 or TRBD2 (5 bases each). The CDR3 runs 14 residues. V was shortened by 10 bases and J by 1 base, with 15 bases between the two germline ends. CDR1 is SNHLY, CDR2 FYNNEI, per germline. This CDR3 reads CATSVGTRTDTQYF. The CDR3 nucleotides read TGTGCCACTTCAGTTGGGACCCGCACAGATACGCAGTATTTT.

About this clonotype: Without the conserved terminal phenylalanine or tryptophan, this CDR3 likely stems from a read error. This chain joins TRBV6-2 or TRBV6-3 and TRBJ1-1; 10 positions match TRBD1. Germline values: CDR1 MNHEY, CDR2 SVGEGT. The CDR3 extends over 15 amino acids. With V trimmed by 4 bases and J by 2 bases, 4 bases remained unmatched. This chain's CDR3 is CASSSLTGGNTEAFL. The CDR3 DNA reads TGTGCCAGCAGTTCCTTGACAGGGGGCAACACTGAAGCTTTCTTA.